The 13 T cell receptor beta chains given below trace back to one sample, sequenced in a study of T cells after yellow fever vaccination (dated by TCRdb to between 2019 and 2020). Per the publication, the treatment or condition label means: live attenuated yellow fever vaccine strain. Library creation used 5' RACE. TCRdb lists the instrument as Illumina HiSeq 2500. TCRdb reanalyzed the raw reads on its own, using fastp at Q25 for trimming and MiXCR for clone calling, and kept in-frame beta chains. Entries are consolidated by CDR3 protein sequence, retaining the most common genes and DNA. In this sample the table shows tens of thousands of distinct CDR3 sequences, over 7.5% of which occur a single time. The ten largest clones add up to roughly 41% of the sample. The sample was CD8+ T cells sorted from PBMCs, taken on the day of the yellow fever booster vaccination. The receptors derive from a man aged 30 to 39 who received the YFV17D yellow fever vaccine.

The genes are TRBV5-1 and TRBJ2-1; D is unresolved. Germline V lookup: CDR1 SGHRS, CDR2 YFSETQ. The CDR3 is made up of 13 amino acids. V was clipped by 7 bases and J by 0 bases, with 8 bases between them. The CDR3 DNA reads as TGCGCCAGCCGGCAGGACTCCTACAATGAGCAGTTCTTC. Its translation is CASRQDSYNEQFF.

About this clonotype: Germline and junction disagree at one end, which may indicate a read error. The CDR3 DNA reads TGTGCCATCAGTGAGTCGAGAACAGCCAACAACATTCAGTACTTC. Translated, it gives CAISESRTANNIQYF. This sequence joins TRBV10-3 and TRBJ2-4; unclear D gene. This CDR3 contains 15 residues. Germline lookup yields CDR1 ENHRY and CDR2 SYGVKD.

In the case of this clonotype: A read error may explain this, as a much larger clone is one base away. This rearrangement joins TRBV12-3 or TRBV12-4 to TRBJ2-7; no clear D gene. CDR3 length equals 12 residues. Trimming stripped 3 bases from V and 6 bases from J, with 9 bases between. CDR3 protein: CASSFTASEQYF. Here the CDR3 DNA reads TGTGCCAGCAGTTTCACGGCATCCGAGCAGTACTTC.

This clonotype was counted at least ten times. The rearrangement uses TRBV20-1 and TRBJ1-1; D is ambiguous. Germline V gives CDR1 DFQATT, CDR2 SNEGSKA (reference sequence). This CDR3 contains 12 residues. V was clipped by 0 bases and J by 10 bases, with 12 bases between them. This CDR3 reads CSARDQQAGAFF. The CDR3 nucleotides are TGCAGTGCTAGAGATCAGCAGGCCGGAGCTTTCTTT.

The chain carries TRBV5-1 and TRBJ2-7, with TRBD1 matching over 9 bases. The CDR3 covers 15 residues. The germline CDR1 and CDR2 sequences are SGHRS and YFSETQ. Trimming at V came to 4 bases and at J to 3 bases, leaving 8 bases not matched to a gene. CDR3 amino acids: CASSPTGQGIYEQYF. The CDR3 DNA reads TGCGCCAGCAGCCCAACAGGACAGGGGATCTACGAGCAGTACTTC.

Only a few counts were recorded for this clonotype. V gene TRBV7-6 combines with J gene TRBJ2-2; 7 bases are a match to TRBD2. Unmatched junction bases numbered 9, after V lost 5 bases and J lost 0 bases. Germline V lookup: CDR1 SGHVS, CDR2 FNYEAQ. The CDR3 totals 17 residues. The CDR3 coding sequence is TGTGCCAGCAGCCTAGTGCCTAGCGGAGCGAACACCGGGGAGCTGTTTTTT. This translates into CASSLVPSGANTGELFF.

V gene TRBV9 combines with J gene TRBJ2-1, with 7 positions matching TRBD1. The ends lost 4 bases at V and 9 bases at J; junction bases unmatched: 19. The CDR3 runs 17 residues. Germline V gives CDR1 SGDLS, CDR2 YYNGEE. The CDR3 DNA reads TGTGCCAGCAGCCCCTACTCCGGGACAGTCCACTTTATTGAGCAGTTCTTC. Amino acid sequence: CASSPYSGTVHFIEQFF.

There are many counts of this clonotype. The gene calls are TRBV28 and TRBJ2-1; perhaps TRBD2 as D (6 bases). Deletions cut 2 bases from V and 6 bases from J, with 17 bases between. The CDR3 totals 16 residues. The germline CDR1 and CDR2 sequences are MDHEN and SYDVKM. The DNA for the CDR3 is TGTGCCAGCAGTTTAGCTGCGCGGGGCTTCCTCAATGAGCAGTTCTTC. Its protein product is CASSLAARGFLNEQFF.

The chain links TRBV4-3 to TRBJ2-5, with TRBD2 matching 14 bases. The germline V gene has CDR1 LGHNA and CDR2 YSLEER. With V trimmed by 1 base and J by 5 bases, 6 bases remained unmatched. The CDR3 sequence is 17 residues long. The CDR3: CASSQGLAGGPGETQYF. The CDR3 DNA reads TGCGCCAGCAGCCAAGGACTAGCGGGAGGGCCGGGTGAGACCCAGTACTTC.

V gene TRBV20-1 combines with J gene TRBJ2-1; possibly TRBD1 for D (5 bases). The CDR3 consists of 15 residues. The germline V gene has CDR1 DFQATT and CDR2 SNEGSKA (reference sequence). The V end was cut by 6 bases, the J end by 7 bases, with 22 bases between. The CDR3, as DNA: TGCAGTGCCACAGATCCAGGGTTCGCCATTAATGAGCAGTTCTTC. Its translation is CSATDPGFAINEQFF.

This clonotype was counted between two and nine times. The chain joins TRBV21-1 to TRBJ2-2; the table names TRBD2, a call not compared with the DNA. TRBV21-1 is shown as a pseudogene. CDR3 length equals 16 residues. The CDR3 sequence is CASSKGKREGPRELFF. CDR3 coding DNA: TGTGCCAGCAGCAAAGGAAAGCGGGAGGGCCCCAGGGAGCTGTTTTTT.

The J gene is TRBJ2-7, the V gene TRBV7-9; the D gene is possibly TRBD1 (6 bases). Trimming removed 4 bases from V and 2 bases from J, with 12 bases in between. This CDR3 region has 14 residues. From germline, CDR1 is SEHNR and CDR2 FQNEAQ (reference sequence). In nucleotides, the CDR3 is TGTGCCAGCAGCTCTTACAGGGCAGCCTACGAGCAGTACTTC. It encodes CASSSYRAAYEQYF.

This clonotype was recorded many times. The chain is built from TRBV29-1 and TRBJ1-1; D gene ambiguous. Germline V gene data show CDR1 as SQVTM and CDR2 as ANQGSEA. The length of the CDR3 is 11 residues. The V and J ends lost 3 bases and 1 base respectively, with 3 bases between them. CDR3: CSVDWNTEAFF. CDR3 DNA sequence: TGCAGCGTTGACTGGAACACTGAAGCTTTCTTT.